This T cell receptor beta chain derives from a study of blood T cell repertoires in COVID-19. Study context: Specimens from acute and convalescent COVID-19 originated in the United States, Italy and Spain.

Here immunoSEQ multiplex PCR was the method, and the copy in TCRdb shows in-frame clones only, minus some. The sample contains about 140,000 clones, about 87% of which appear only once. Trimming stripped 3 bases from V and 0 bases from J, with 6 bases between. This CDR3 is 14 amino acids long. Germline V gene lookup returns CDR1 MNHEY and CDR2 SVGAGI. This chain uses TRBV6-5 with TRBJ1-3; D remains unclear. The receptor was derived from a woman older than 75 with acute or convalescent COVID-19. Sequencing was done on a sample of peripheral blood. CDR3 amino acids: CASSYSHSGNTIYF. The CDR3 DNA sequence: TGTGCCAGCAGTTATTCACACTCTGGAAACACCATATATTTT.